This entry lists 11 T cell receptor beta chains sequenced from one sample in a study of blood T cell dynamics during melanoma immunotherapy. The time point denotes: week 3, after first cycle of checkpoint inhibitor. Generated by immunoSEQ multiplex PCR, the TCRdb table keeps only in-frame clones and is missing some. The repertoire holds 6,000 or so clones, with about 80% as singletons. Specimen: blood, collected from a patient treated with checkpoint blockade. The source of these receptors is a human donor with melanoma. Some clones in this sample may be carry-over from other donors' samples.

About this clone: The same CDR3 can be traced to other DNA sequences in this sample. The chain employs TRBV7-2 and TRBJ1-2; D possibly corresponds to TRBD1 (5 bases). V lost 2 bases and J 8 bases, leaving 12 bases between the germline ends. The CDR3 sequence is 13 residues long. In germline, CDR1 is SGHTA, CDR2 FQGNSA. The CDR3 spells CASSLTREGGYTF. DNA for the CDR3: TGTGCCAGCAGCTTAACCAGGGAGGGGGGCTACACCTTC.

The chain is built from TRBV7-8 and TRBJ2-7; D is perhaps TRBD1 or TRBD2 (5 bases each). This CDR3 contains 15 residues. V was trimmed by 5 bases and J by 3 bases, leaving 17 bases between them. Germline loops: CDR1 SGHVS, CDR2 FQNEAQ. The CDR3 region has the DNA TGTGCCAGCAGCAGATTGTTGGGGGAACACTACGAGCAGTACTTC. This codes for CASSRLLGEHYEQYF.

The rearrangement uses TRBV28 and TRBJ1-2, with 9 bases lining up with TRBD1. Germline CDR1 is MDHEN and CDR2 is SYDVKM. With 7 bases clipped from V and 7 bases from J, the junction kept 13 bases outside the gene matches. This CDR3 has 15 amino acids. The CDR3 is CASILSGTGSRGYTF. The DNA for the CDR3 is TGTGCCAGCATCCTCTCCGGGACAGGGAGCCGTGGCTACACCTTC.

The V call is TRBV5-4, the J call TRBJ1-3; maybe TRBD1 (6 bases). The CDR3 sequence is 15 residues long. Germline CDR1 and CDR2: SGHNT and YYREEE (reference sequence). The V and J ends lost 0 bases and 4 bases respectively, with 11 bases between them. This CDR3 reads CASSLGGQGGNTIYF. CDR3 in DNA: TGTGCCAGCAGCTTGGGGGGACAAGGAGGAAACACCATATATTTT.

The chain carries TRBV5-1 and TRBJ2-2; 10 nucleotides line up with TRBD2. This CDR3 has 15 amino acids. The germline V gene encodes CDR1 SGHRS and CDR2 YFSETQ. J was trimmed by 7 bases and V by 4 bases; bases with no gene match: 7. CDR3 region: CASSGSSGSSGELFF. The CDR3 nucleotides read TGCGCCAGCAGCGGCTCTAGCGGGAGTAGCGGGGAGCTGTTTTTT. The whole variable domain, filled in from reference TRBV5-1 and TRBJ2-2, reads KAGVTQTPRYLIKTRGQQVTLSCSPISGHRSVSWYQQTPGQGLQFLFEYFSETQRNKGNFPGRFSGRQFSNSRSEMNVSTLELGDSALYLCASSGSSGSSGELFFGEGSRLTVL.

V usage is TRBV28 and J usage is TRBJ2-2; 7 nucleotides match TRBD2. The CDR3 covers 16 residues. CDR1 is MDHEN, CDR2 SYDVKM, per germline. The J segment lost 4 bases and the V segment lost 2 bases, leaving 7 bases of the junction unmatched. CDR3 sequence (DNA): TGTGCCAGCAGTTTAGAGCGGGGAAGTTTCACCGGGGAGCTGTTTTTT. It specifies CASSLERGSFTGELFF. Combining the CDR3 with reference TRBV28 and TRBJ2-2 gives the whole variable domain DVKVTQSSRYLVKRTGEKVFLECVQDMDHENMFWYRQDPGLGLRLIYFSYDVKMKEKGDIPEGYSVSREKKERFSLILESASTNQTSMYLCASSLERGSFTGELFFGEGSRLTVL.

The chain links TRBV19 to TRBJ1-5; D uncertain. Germline V CDR1 and CDR2: LNHDA, SQIVND (reference sequence). There are 18 residues in the CDR3. V was trimmed by 0 bases and J by 2 bases, leaving 17 bases between them. The CDR3 loop reads CASSIDLFRDGRNQPQHF. In DNA, the CDR3 is TGTGCCAGTAGTATAGATCTATTCAGAGACGGTCGCAATCAGCCCCAGCATTTT.

The chain links TRBV5-4 to TRBJ2-6, with D possibly TRBD2 on 5 matching bases. This CDR3 has 15 residues. V lost 4 bases and J 4 bases, leaving 12 bases between the germline ends. CDR1 SGHNT and CDR2 YYREEE come from the germline V gene (reference sequence). DNA for the CDR3: TGTGCCAGCAGCAGGGAGCTCTCCGGGGCCAACGTCCTGACTTTC. Its translation is CASSRELSGANVLTF.

The J gene is TRBJ1-3, the V gene TRBV30, with D unresolved. V lost 3 bases, J lost 0 bases, and 9 bases lay in between. The CDR3 consists of 14 residues. From germline, CDR1 is GTSNPN and CDR2 SVGIG (reference sequence). In DNA form, the CDR3 reads TGTGCCTGGAGCGGCCCCCACTCTGGAAACACCATATATTTT. Protein sequence: CAWSGPHSGNTIYF. Using reference TRBV30 and TRBJ1-3 for the parts outside the CDR3, the full variable domain is SQTIHQWPATLVQPVGSPLSLECTVEGTSNPNLYWYRQAAGRGLQLLFYSVGIGQISSEVPQNLSASRPQDRQFILSSKKLLLSDSGFYLCAWSGPHSGNTIYFGEGSWLTVV.

V gene TRBV4-2 combines with J gene TRBJ2-1; D is uncertain. The V gene's germline CDR1 is LGHNA and CDR2 YNFKEQ. Deletions cut 1 base from V and 5 bases from J, with 12 bases between. This CDR3 contains 15 residues. CDR3 sequence (DNA): TGTGCCAGCAGCCAAGGTGGAAACCAGAACAATGAGCAGTTCTTC. Translation gives CASSQGGNQNNEQFF.

This rearrangement joins TRBV5-1 to TRBJ2-5, with D perhaps matching TRBD2 (5 bases). The CDR3 loop spans 12 amino acids. Trimming took 4 bases from V and 4 from J, leaving 8 bases between them. Germline lookup yields CDR1 SGHRS and CDR2 YFSETQ. CDR3 residues: CASSNLAETQYF. The CDR3 DNA follows: TGCGCCAGCAGCAACCTAGCAGAGACCCAGTACTTC.